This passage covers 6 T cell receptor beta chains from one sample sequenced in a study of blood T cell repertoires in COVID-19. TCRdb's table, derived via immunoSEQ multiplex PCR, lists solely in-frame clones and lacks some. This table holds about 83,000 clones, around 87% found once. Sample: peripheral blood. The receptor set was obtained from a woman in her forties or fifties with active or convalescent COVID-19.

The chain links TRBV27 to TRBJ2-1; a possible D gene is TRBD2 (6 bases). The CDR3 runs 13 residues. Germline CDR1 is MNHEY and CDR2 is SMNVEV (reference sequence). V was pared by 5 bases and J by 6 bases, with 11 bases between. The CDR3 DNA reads TGTGCCAGCAGTACGGGACTTCGCAATGAGCAGTTCTTC. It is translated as CASSTGLRNEQFF.

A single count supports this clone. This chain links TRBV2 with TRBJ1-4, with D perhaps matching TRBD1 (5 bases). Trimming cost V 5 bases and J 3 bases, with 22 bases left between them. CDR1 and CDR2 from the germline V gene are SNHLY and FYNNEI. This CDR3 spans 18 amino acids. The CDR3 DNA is TGTGCCAGCAGTCCGGAAGGGATAGGCAGGGCGGCTAATGAAAAACTGTTTTTT. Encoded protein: CASSPEGIGRAANEKLFF.

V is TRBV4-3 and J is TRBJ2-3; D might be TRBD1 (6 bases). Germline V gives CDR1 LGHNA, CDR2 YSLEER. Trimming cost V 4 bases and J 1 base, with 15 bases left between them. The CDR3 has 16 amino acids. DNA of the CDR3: TGCGCCAGCAGCCTGCGCCTTAAGGGGGGCACAGATACGCAGTATTTT. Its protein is CASSLRLKGGTDTQYF.

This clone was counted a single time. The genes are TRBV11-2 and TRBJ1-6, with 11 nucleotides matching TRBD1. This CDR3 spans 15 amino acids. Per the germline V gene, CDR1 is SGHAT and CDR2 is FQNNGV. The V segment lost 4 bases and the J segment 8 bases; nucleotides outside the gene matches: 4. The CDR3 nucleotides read TGTGCCAGCAGCTGGGGGACAGGGGGGTATTCACCCCTCCACTTT. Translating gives CASSWGTGGYSPLHF.

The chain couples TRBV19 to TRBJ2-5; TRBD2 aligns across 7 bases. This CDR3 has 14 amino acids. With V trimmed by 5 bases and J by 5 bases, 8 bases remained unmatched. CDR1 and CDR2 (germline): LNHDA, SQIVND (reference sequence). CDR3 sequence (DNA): TGTGCCAGTAGTGCCGGACTAGGGTGGGAGACCCAGTACTTC. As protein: CASSAGLGWETQYF. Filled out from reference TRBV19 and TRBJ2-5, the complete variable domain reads DGGITQSPKYLFRKEGQNVTLSCEQNLNHDAMYWYRQDPGQGLRLIYYSQIVNDFQKGDIAEGYSVSREKKESFPLTVTSAQKNPTAFYLCASSAGLGWETQYFGPGTRLLVL.

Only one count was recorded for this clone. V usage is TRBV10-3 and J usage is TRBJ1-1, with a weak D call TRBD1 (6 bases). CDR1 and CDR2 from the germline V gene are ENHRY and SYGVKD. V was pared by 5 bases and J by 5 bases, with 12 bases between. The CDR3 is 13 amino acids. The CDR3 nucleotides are TGTGCCATCAGTAACAGGGACGGGACTGAAGCTTTCTTT. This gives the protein CAISNRDGTEAFF.